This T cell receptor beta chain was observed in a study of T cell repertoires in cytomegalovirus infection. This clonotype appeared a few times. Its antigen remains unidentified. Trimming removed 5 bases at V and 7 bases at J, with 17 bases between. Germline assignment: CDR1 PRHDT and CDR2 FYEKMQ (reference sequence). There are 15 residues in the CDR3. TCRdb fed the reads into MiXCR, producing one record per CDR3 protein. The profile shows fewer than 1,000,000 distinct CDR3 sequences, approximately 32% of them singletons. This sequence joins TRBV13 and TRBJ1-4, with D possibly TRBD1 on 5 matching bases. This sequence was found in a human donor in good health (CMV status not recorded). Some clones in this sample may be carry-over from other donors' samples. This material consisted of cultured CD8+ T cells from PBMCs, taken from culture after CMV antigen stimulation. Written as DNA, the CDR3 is TGTGCCAGCAGCCCCCGACAGCGGAAAGGTGAAAAACTGTTTTTT. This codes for CASSPRQRKGEKLFF.